Here is one T cell receptor beta chain with its context. What it binds is not known. This specimen comes from a study of cytotoxic CD8 clonotypes in ibrutinib-treated CLL. Looking at the study overall: The cohort had around 10 relapsed/refractory and 15 treatment-naive patients, 17 to 18 IGHV unmutated.

Assay: immunoSEQ multiplex PCR; the TCRdb copy retains only in-frame clones and omits some. The sample consists of around 70,000 clones, 75% to 90% of them appearing once. The V gene's germline CDR1 is SGHRS and CDR2 YFSETQ. V was trimmed by 2 bases and J by 4 bases, leaving 16 bases between them. This CDR3 has 16 residues. Study-level findings and limits: At progression, clonality fell back toward baseline after rising at ibrutinib response. Public clonotypes were rare and shrank or held steady on treatment.

This material consisted of PBMCs, taken after 24 months of ibrutinib treatment. The J gene is TRBJ1-5, the V gene TRBV5-1, with D possibly TRBD1 on 5 matching bases. This clonotype was obtained from a human donor with chronic lymphocytic leukemia. The DNA for the CDR3 is TGCGCCAGCAGCTTCGGGCTAACGGGGGGAAATCAGCCCCAGCATTTT. This encodes CASSFGLTGGNQPQHF.